One and the same sample provided the 28 T cell receptor beta chains below, sequenced in a study of T-cell memory formation after mild COVID-19. TCRdb itself ran the 5' RACE reads through MiXCR, one entry per CDR3 protein. The sample has hundreds of thousands of distinct CDR3 sequences; approximately 18% are singletons. Specimen: PBMCs or a T cell subset sorted from them (not recorded which). These receptor sequences come from an adult woman who had mild COVID-19 (a few samples of this study predate the infection). Cell type and time point are not known.

This chain connects TRBV7-9 to TRBJ2-6, with 7 bases fitting TRBD1. With V trimmed by 6 bases and J by 0 bases, 11 bases remained unmatched. Germline V CDR1 and CDR2: SEHNR, FQNEAQ (reference sequence). The CDR3 runs 18 residues. The CDR3, as DNA: TGTGCCAGCAGATACTCCGGGACAGAATTCTCTGGGGCCAACGTCCTGACTTTC. Its protein product is CASRYSGTEFSGANVLTF.

This clonotype was seen only a few times. This rearrangement joins TRBV20-1 to TRBJ2-3; D gene uncertain. Germline V gives CDR1 DFQATT, CDR2 SNEGSKA (reference sequence). The CDR3 runs 12 residues. V lost 5 bases and J lost 8, with 14 bases in between. The CDR3 DNA follows: TGCAGTGCTCTCCCCTCTGGTCCTACGCAGTATTTT. Its translation is CSALPSGPTQYF.

The chain recombines TRBV6-5 with TRBJ2-5, with TRBD2 matching over 14 bases. In germline, CDR1 is MNHEY, CDR2 SVGAGI. The CDR3 is 17 amino acids. V dropped 8 bases and J dropped 7; count of bases not matched to a gene: 15. The CDR3 DNA reads as TGTGCCAGCGGTAAAGGGACTAGCGGGGGCCCTAGGGGGACCCAGTACTTC. It translates to CASGKGTSGGPRGTQYF.

This rearrangement joins TRBV11-2 to TRBJ2-7; D is tentatively TRBD1 or TRBD2 (5 bases each). Germline CDR1 reads SGHAT; CDR2 reads FQNNGV. V dropped 1 base and J dropped 3 bases, with 22 bases sitting between them. The CDR3 runs 18 residues. CDR3 DNA: TGTGCCAGCAGCTTAGTCTTAGGGCTCCCGGGACCGGACTACGAGCAGTACTTC. Its translation is CASSLVLGLPGPDYEQYF.

This clonotype was detected a few times. V usage is TRBV5-5 and J usage is TRBJ2-7; 8 bases match TRBD1. V lost 2 bases to trimming and J lost 6 bases; unmatched junction nucleotides: 7. The CDR3 is 14 residues long. The V gene's germline CDR1 is SGHKS and CDR2 YYEKEE (reference sequence). CDR3: CASSLHRGSSEQYF. CDR3 sequence (DNA): TGTGCCAGCAGCTTACACAGGGGGAGCAGCGAGCAGTACTTC.

CDR3 coding DNA: TGTGCCAGCAGCTGGGGGGGCAGCGCTCAAGAGACCCAGTACTTC. Its protein is CASSWGGSAQETQYF. This chain connects TRBV5-5 to TRBJ2-5; possible D gene TRBD2, 7 bases. Germline V gene sequence: CDR1 SGHKS, CDR2 YYEKEE (reference sequence). V lost 3 bases, J lost 2 bases, and 14 bases lay in between. The CDR3 is 15 amino acids.

The gene calls are TRBV5-6 and TRBJ2-5; possibly TRBD2 for D (5 bases). Per the germline V gene, CDR1 is SGHDT and CDR2 is YYEEEE. The CDR3 spans 14 residues. The V gene lost 2 bases and the J gene lost 1 base, with 9 bases spanning the gap. Here the CDR3 reads CASSFGLSQETQYF. As DNA, the CDR3 is TGTGCCAGCAGCTTCGGACTGAGCCAAGAGACCCAGTACTTC.

This clonotype occurred once. V usage is TRBV29-1 and J usage is TRBJ2-6; D possibly matches TRBD1 or TRBD2 (5 bases each). Germline V gene sequence: CDR1 SQVTM, CDR2 ANQGSEA. The CDR3 length is 17 residues. V was cut by 2 bases and J by 0 bases, with 14 bases left in between. The CDR3 loop reads CSVELGDRNSGANVLTF. The CDR3 DNA follows: TGCAGCGTTGAACTGGGGGACCGTAACTCTGGGGCCAACGTCCTGACTTTC. The variable domain in full, completed from reference TRBV29-1 and TRBJ2-6, reads SAVISQKPSRDICQRGTSLTIQCQVDSQVTMMFWYRQQPGQSLTLIATANQGSEATYESGFVIDKFPISRPNLTFSTLTVSNMSPEDSSIYLCSVELGDRNSGANVLTFGAGSRLTVL.

This clonotype has just a few counts. The chain combines TRBV7-3 with TRBJ2-1, with TRBD2 matching 14 bases. The CDR3 runs 15 residues. Germline assignment: CDR1 SGHTA and CDR2 FQGTGA. V trimming: 4 bases; J trimming: 9 bases; junction bases outside the gene matches: 5. DNA for the CDR3: TGTGCCAGCAGCTCGGGACTAGCGGGGGCTGGTGAGCAGTTCTTC. Amino acids: CASSSGLAGAGEQFF.

J is TRBJ2-5 and V is TRBV12-3 or TRBV12-4; no reliable D call. The CDR3 is made up of 17 amino acids. Trimming cost V 0 bases and J 2 bases, with 16 bases left between them. CDR3 protein: CASSLALSGLRQETQYF. The CDR3 DNA sequence: TGTGCCAGCAGTTTAGCTTTATCCGGGTTGAGGCAAGAGACCCAGTACTTC.

This clonotype was seen more than once but under ten times. This chain connects TRBV30 to TRBJ2-7; D unresolved. V dropped 1 base and J dropped 3 bases, with 7 bases sitting between them. There are 12 residues in the CDR3. Germline V gene sequence: CDR1 GTSNPN, CDR2 SVGIG (reference sequence). The CDR3 region is CAWSERSYEQYF. Here the CDR3 DNA reads TGTGCCTGGAGTGAACGGAGCTACGAGCAGTACTTC.

In this sample, this clonotype turned up a few times. The chain links TRBV27 to TRBJ1-1, with D perhaps TRBD1 (5 bases). CDR3 length equals 13 residues. V lost 3 bases and J lost 6, with 11 bases in between. Per the germline V gene, CDR1 is MNHEY and CDR2 is SMNVEV (reference sequence). The CDR3 bases are TGTGCCAGCAGTTTTGTGGGGGTCCCTGAAGCTTTCTTT. It specifies CASSFVGVPEAFF.

The genes are TRBV29-1 and TRBJ2-5; 9 nucleotides align to TRBD1. The CDR3 length is 12 residues. CDR1 is SQVTM and CDR2 is ANQGSEA in the germline V gene. The junction had 3 bases not matched to a gene; V was cut back by 5 bases and J by 5 bases. CDR3 DNA sequence: TGCAGCGTTCAACAGGGGGCTGAGACCCAGTACTTC. Encoded protein: CSVQQGAETQYF.

The gene calls are TRBV4-1 and TRBJ2-3, with D possibly being TRBD1 or TRBD2 (6 bases each). Trimming shortened V by 0 bases and J by 5 bases, and 15 bases separated the two germline ends. This CDR3 is 16 amino acids long. CDR1 and CDR2 from the germline V gene are MGHRA and YSYEKL. The CDR3 bases are TGCGCCAGCAGCCAAGATCTTGCGGAGGGGGTAGATACGCAGTATTTT. Amino acid sequence: CASSQDLAEGVDTQYF.

The chain combines TRBV20-1 with TRBJ2-3; TRBD2 agrees at 8 bases. After removal of 0 bases from V and 3 bases from J, the junction contained 8 bases not matched to a gene. Germline CDR1 is DFQATT and CDR2 is SNEGSKA (reference sequence). This CDR3 contains 16 residues. In nucleotides, the CDR3 is TGCAGTGCTAGAGATGGCGGGAGGAGATGGACAGATACGCAGTATTTT. Protein product: CSARDGGRRWTDTQYF.

In this sample, this clonotype turned up a few times. This rearrangement joins TRBV5-5 to TRBJ2-3; D is possibly TRBD2 (6 bases). The CDR3 consists of 16 residues. Germline CDR1 SGHKS, CDR2 YYEKEE (reference sequence). Trimming removed 4 bases at V and 1 base at J, with 16 bases between. The CDR3 sequence is CASSSPERAGTDTQYF. The DNA of the CDR3 is TGTGCCAGCAGCAGCCCGGAGCGGGCCGGCACAGATACGCAGTATTTT.

The gene calls are TRBV7-3 and TRBJ2-1; D unresolved. This CDR3 region has 17 residues. In germline, CDR1 is SGHTA, CDR2 FQGTGA. Trimming stripped 2 bases from V and 3 bases from J, with 17 bases between. The CDR3 DNA reads as TGTGCCAGCAGCTTACGGTTGGCCGGCCAAGGCTACAATGAGCAGTTCTTC. Its translation is CASSLRLAGQGYNEQFF. The entire variable domain, with the rest obtained from reference TRBV7-3 and TRBJ2-1, is as follows: GAGVSQTPSNKVTEKGKYVELRCDPISGHTALYWYRQSLGQGPEFLIYFQGTGAADDSGLPNDRFFAVRPEGSVSTLKIQRTERGDSAVYLCASSLRLAGQGYNEQFFGPGTRLTVL.

This clonotype appeared a few times. The chain recombines TRBV30 with TRBJ2-2; D is unclear. The germline CDR1 and CDR2 sequences are GTSNPN and SVGIG (reference sequence). The V gene lost 6 bases and the J gene lost 3 bases, with 8 bases spanning the gap. The CDR3 loop spans 12 amino acids. CDR3: CACLGYTGELFF. The CDR3 DNA sequence: TGTGCCTGCCTTGGCTACACCGGGGAGCTGTTTTTT.

The chain links TRBV12-3 or TRBV12-4 to TRBJ1-1; D call uncertain. This CDR3 spans 12 amino acids. Trimming cost V 10 bases and J 4 bases, with 13 bases left between them. CDR3 sequence: CATKLGITEAFF. The CDR3 nucleotides are TGTGCCACCAAGTTAGGGATCACTGAAGCTTTCTTT.

There are a few counts of this clonotype. The chain joins TRBV2 to TRBJ1-2; D remains unclear. Trimming cost V 6 bases and J 0 bases, with 11 bases left between them. This CDR3 has 14 residues. CDR1 and CDR2 (germline): SNHLY, FYNNEI. The CDR3 sequence is CASSMTVANYGYTF. CDR3 nucleotides: TGTGCCAGCAGCATGACGGTAGCTAACTATGGCTACACCTTC.

This clonotype came up a few times. This chain connects TRBV5-1 to TRBJ2-2; TRBD2 is a possible D gene (5 bases). Per germline, CDR1 SGHRS and CDR2 YFSETQ. The length of the CDR3 is 16 residues. Trimming took 4 bases from V and 0 from J, leaving 13 bases between them. This chain's CDR3 is CASSRRSEANTGELFF. The CDR3, as DNA: TGCGCCAGCAGCCGCCGGTCGGAGGCGAACACCGGGGAGCTGTTTTTT.

CDR3 DNA sequence: TGTGCCATCAGATCAAGCGGGGGGTCCTACAATGAGCAGTTCTTC. Amino acids: CAIRSSGGSYNEQFF. The chain carries TRBV10-3 and TRBJ2-1; 9 bases align to TRBD2. This CDR3 has 15 residues. Germline values: CDR1 ENHRY, CDR2 SYGVKD. Losses at the gene ends were 6 bases for V and 1 base for J; bases not matched to a gene: 4.

The V gene is TRBV6-4, the J gene TRBJ1-2, with no clear D. Trimming took 3 bases from V and 4 from J, leaving 12 bases between them. CDR1 is MRHNA and CDR2 is SNTAGT in the germline V gene. This CDR3 is built from 14 residues. The CDR3 DNA is TGTGCCAGCAGTGAAGTGGGCGGAAGCTATGGCTACACCTTC. This sequence encodes CASSEVGGSYGYTF.

The chain couples TRBV2 to TRBJ2-5; maybe TRBD1 (5 bases). The CDR3 sequence is 17 residues long. CDR1 SNHLY and CDR2 FYNNEI come from the germline V gene. V was trimmed by 5 bases and J by 2 bases, leaving 21 bases between them. Written as DNA, the CDR3 is TGTGCCAGCAGTCAGGGTTATGTCGACAAGCAGCAAGAGACCCAGTACTTC. It codes for CASSQGYVDKQQETQYF.

The chain employs TRBV19 and TRBJ1-6; no firm D call. V was pared by 3 bases and J by 7 bases, with 13 bases between. Germline-derived CDR1 and CDR2 are LNHDA and SQIVND (reference sequence). The CDR3 runs 15 residues. The CDR3: CASSIAVSGNSPLHF. CDR3 bases: TGTGCCAGTAGTATTGCGGTCTCTGGGAATTCACCCCTCCACTTT.

The chain has TRBV29-1 and TRBJ1-1; no definite D call. Germline V gives CDR1 SQVTM, CDR2 ANQGSEA. The CDR3 has 13 amino acids. The ends were cut back, 1 base at V and 11 bases at J, with 17 bases in the middle. CDR3 protein: CSVEVEAPAGAFF. In DNA, the CDR3 is TGCAGCGTTGAAGTGGAGGCGCCCGCTGGGGCTTTCTTT.

This clonotype was observed a few times. The CDR3 here is CASRPHRAGDTEAFF. For the CDR3, the DNA is TGTGCCAGCAGACCCCACCGGGCGGGGGACACTGAAGCTTTCTTT. This chain uses TRBV11-2 with TRBJ1-1; the D gene is possibly TRBD1 (5 bases). The CDR3 length is 15 residues. The germline CDR1 and CDR2 sequences are SGHAT and FQNNGV. With 6 bases removed from V and 3 bases from J, the gap between germline ends came to 17 bases.

The chain recombines TRBV20-1 with TRBJ2-1; D may be TRBD2 (6 bases). The V gene lost 6 bases and the J gene lost 2 bases, with 17 bases spanning the gap. CDR1 is DFQATT, CDR2 SNEGSKA, per germline (reference sequence). There are 15 residues in the CDR3. In DNA form, the CDR3 reads TGCAGTGCCCGACGTAGGCGGGACGCCTACAATGAGCAGTTCTTC. Translating gives CSARRRRDAYNEQFF.